The 5 T cell receptor beta chains below come from one sample, sequenced in a study of blood T cell repertoires in COVID-19. TCRdb keeps only in-frame clones here, not all; method: immunoSEQ multiplex PCR. Of 70,000 to 95,000 clones listed, around 81% are singletons. The sequenced material came from peripheral blood. These receptors originate from a woman aged 70-85 years with active or convalescent COVID-19.

CDR3 bases: TGTGCCAGCAGCCTCGACGGACTAGCGGGGGGCGGGGAGCTGTTTTTT. This gives the protein CASSLDGLAGGGELFF. The V and J genes are TRBV4-2 and TRBJ2-2; 14 bases match TRBD2. There are 16 residues in the CDR3. CDR1 and CDR2 from the germline V gene are LGHNA and YNFKEQ. With V trimmed by 4 bases and J by 7 bases, 5 bases remained unmatched.

The rearrangement uses TRBV18 and TRBJ2-6, with 8 bases identical to TRBD1. With 1 base clipped from V and 0 bases from J, the junction kept 2 bases outside the gene matches. CDR1 and CDR2 (germline): KGHSH, LQKENI. The CDR3 spans 17 residues. The chain's CDR3 is CASSPQGQVSGANVLTF. CDR3 DNA sequence: TGTGCCAGCTCACCACAGGGACAGGTCTCTGGGGCCAACGTCCTGACTTTC. Complete variable domain (other parts from reference TRBV18 and TRBJ2-6): NAGVMQNPRHLVRRRGQEARLRCSPMKGHSHVYWYRQLPEEGLKFMVYLQKENIIDESGMPKERFSAEFPKEGPSILRIQQVVRGDSAAYFCASSPQGQVSGANVLTFGAGSRLTVL.

The V gene is TRBV6-5, the J gene TRBJ1-2, with TRBD1 matching over 10 bases. Trimming at V came to 10 bases and at J to 8 bases, leaving 7 bases not matched to a gene. The CDR3 contains 12 residues. Germline V CDR1 and CDR2: MNHEY, SVGAGI. CDR3 region: CATSDRGLGYTF. The CDR3 DNA sequence: TGTGCCACCTCCGACAGGGGGCTCGGCTACACCTTC.

This chain links TRBV28 with TRBJ2-7, with D perhaps matching TRBD1 (5 bases). Germline values: CDR1 MDHEN, CDR2 SYDVKM. The V and J ends lost 4 bases and 6 bases respectively, with 22 bases between them. There are 16 residues in the CDR3. The DNA of the CDR3 is TGTGCCAGCAGTTCTCCCCTGGCAGGTATTAGGGGCGAGCAGTACTTC. Residues: CASSSPLAGIRGEQYF.

This chain uses TRBV14 with TRBJ1-4; a weak D match, TRBD1 (5 bases). Germline V CDR1 and CDR2: SGHDN, FVKESK. CDR3 length: 15 residues. Trimming took 0 bases from V and 7 from J, leaving 12 bases between them. This CDR3 reads CASSQDRRGSEKLFF. The CDR3 region has the DNA TGTGCCAGCAGCCAAGACAGAAGGGGAAGTGAAAAACTGTTTTTT.